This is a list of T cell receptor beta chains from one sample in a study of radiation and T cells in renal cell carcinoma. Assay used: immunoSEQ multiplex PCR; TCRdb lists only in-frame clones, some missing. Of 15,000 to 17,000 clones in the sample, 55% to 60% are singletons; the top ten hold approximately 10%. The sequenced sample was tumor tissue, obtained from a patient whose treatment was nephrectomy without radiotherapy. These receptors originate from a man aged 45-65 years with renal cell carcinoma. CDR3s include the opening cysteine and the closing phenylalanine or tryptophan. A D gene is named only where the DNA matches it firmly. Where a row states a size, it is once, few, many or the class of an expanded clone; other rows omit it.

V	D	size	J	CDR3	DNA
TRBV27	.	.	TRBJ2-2	CASSWNTGELFF	TGTGCCAGCAGTTGGAACACCGGGGAGCTGTTTTTT
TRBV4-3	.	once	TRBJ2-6	CASSQDGGTGANVLTF	TGCGCCAGCAGCCAAGATGGGGGGACTGGGGCCAACGTCCTGACTTTC
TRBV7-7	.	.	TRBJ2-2	CASSPMTGELFF	TGTGCCAGCAGCCCTATGACCGGGGAGCTGTTTTTT
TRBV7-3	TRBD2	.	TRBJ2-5	CASSESGGAGETQYF	TGTGCCAGCAGCGAGAGCGGGGGGGCCGGCGAGACCCAGTACTTC
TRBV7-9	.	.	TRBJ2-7	CASSLGGHFYEQYF	TGTGCCAGCAGTTTAGGCGGACATTTCTACGAGCAGTACTTC
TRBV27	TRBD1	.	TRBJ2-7	CASSLRDRAFVEQYF	TGTGCCAGCAGTTTACGGGACAGAGCTTTCGTCGAGCAGTACTTC
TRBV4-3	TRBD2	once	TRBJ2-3	CASSLSPPGGPGDTQYF	TGCGCCAGCAGCCTCTCTCCCCCGGGGGGGCCAGGGGATACGCAATATTTT
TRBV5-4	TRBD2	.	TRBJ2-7	CASSLAGTKYEQYF	TGTGCCAGCAGCTTGGCCGGGACTAAATACGAGCAGTACTTC
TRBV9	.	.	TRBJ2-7	CASSVTGTTYEQYF	TGTGCCAGCAGCGTTACAGGGACTACCTACGAGCAGTACTTC
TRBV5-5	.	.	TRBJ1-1	CASSRGLNTEAFF	TGTGCCAGCAGCCGCGGACTGAACACTGAAGCTTTCTTT
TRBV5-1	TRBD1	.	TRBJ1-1	CASSLVAGQGGEAFF	TGCGCCAGCAGCTTGGTAGCCGGACAGGGGGGTGAAGCTTTCTTT
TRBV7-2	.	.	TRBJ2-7	CASSPLGYSYEQYF	TGTGCCAGCAGCCCCCTAGGATATTCCTACGAGCAGTACTTC
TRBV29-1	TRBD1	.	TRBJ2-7	CSVVVQGYDEQYF	TGCAGCGTTGTCGTACAGGGGTACGACGAGCAGTACTTC
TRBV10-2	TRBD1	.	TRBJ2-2	CASSEGTGPGELFF	TGCGCCAGCAGTGAGGGGACAGGGCCCGGGGAGCTGTTTTTT
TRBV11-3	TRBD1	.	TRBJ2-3	CASSSQGNTDTQYF	TGTGCCAGCAGCTCACAGGGGAACACAGATACGCAGTATTTT
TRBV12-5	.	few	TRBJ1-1	CASGFTGSTEAFF	TGTGCTAGTGGTTTTACGGGTAGCACTGAAGCTTTCTTT
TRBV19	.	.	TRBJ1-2	CASNHRTHGYTF	TGTGCCAGTAATCACAGGACACATGGCTACACCTTC
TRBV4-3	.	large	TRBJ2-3	CASSQDLDFSDTQYF	TGCGCCAGCAGCCAAGATCTAGACTTCTCAGATACGCAGTATTTT
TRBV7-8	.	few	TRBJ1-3	CASSFGFWDTTLSGNTIYF	TGTGCCAGCAGCTTCGGGTTCTGGGACACCACACTCTCTGGAAACACCATATATTTT
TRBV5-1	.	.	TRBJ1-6	CASSLLGKDSPLHF	TGCGCCAGCAGCTTGTTAGGGAAGGATTCACCCCTCCACTTT
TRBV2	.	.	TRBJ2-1	CASSDLSESSYNEQFF	TGTGCCAGCAGTGACTTGTCTGAGAGCTCCTACAATGAGCAGTTCTTC
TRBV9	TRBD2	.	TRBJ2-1	CASSVTTGLARNNEQFF	TGTGCCAGCAGCGTGACAACAGGACTAGCGCGGAACAATGAGCAGTTCTTC
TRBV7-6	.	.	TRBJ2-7	CASSMDIIEEQYF	TGTGCCAGCAGCATGGACATCATAGAGGAGCAGTACTTC
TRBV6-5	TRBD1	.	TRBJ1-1	CASRGGRAEAFF	TGTGCCAGCAGAGGGGGCCGGGCTGAAGCTTTCTTT
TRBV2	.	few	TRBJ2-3	CASSELRSTSTDTQYF	TGTGCCAGCAGTGAACTACGCAGCACTAGCACAGATACGCAGTATTTT
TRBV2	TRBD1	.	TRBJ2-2	CASSDGLGQVNTGELFF	TGTGCCAGCAGTGACGGATTGGGACAGGTTAACACCGGGGAGCTGTTTTTT
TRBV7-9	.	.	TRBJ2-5	CASSPGLERQETQYF	TGTGCCAGCAGCCCCGGCCTCGAGCGGCAAGAGACCCAGTACTTC
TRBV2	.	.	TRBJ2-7	CASRVQGLYEQYF	TGTGCCAGCAGAGTACAGGGTCTCTACGAGCAGTACTTC
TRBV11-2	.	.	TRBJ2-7	CASSFGPSSYEQYF	TGTGCCAGCAGCTTCGGACCCAGCTCCTACGAGCAGTACTTC
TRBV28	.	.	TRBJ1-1	CASRGKPEAFF	TGTGCCAGCAGGGGGAAACCCGAAGCTTTCTTT
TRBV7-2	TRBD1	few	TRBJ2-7	CASSLGQGMDEQYF	TGTGCCAGCAGCTTAGGACAGGGAATGGACGAGCAGTACTTC
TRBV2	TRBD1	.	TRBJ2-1	CASSVQGVFNEQFF	TGTGCCAGCAGTGTTCAGGGGGTTTTTAATGAGCAGTTCTTC
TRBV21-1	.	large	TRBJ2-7	CASSKVTPMEQYF	TGTGCCAGCAGCAAAGTGACCCCGATGGAGCAGTACTTC
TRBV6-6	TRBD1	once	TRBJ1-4	CASSYPGQGNEKLFF	TGTGCCAGCAGTTACCCGGGACAGGGGAATGAAAAACTGTTTTTT
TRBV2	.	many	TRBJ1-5	CASSEMGRNPRQPQHF	TGTGCCAGCAGTGAAATGGGCAGGAATCCCCGTCAGCCCCAGCATTTT
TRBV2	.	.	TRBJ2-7	CASSDTQSKYF	TGTGCCAGCAGTGATACACAGAGCAAATACTTC
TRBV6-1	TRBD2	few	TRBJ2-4	CASSVRLAGAGAKNIQYF	TGTGCCAGCAGTGTTAGACTAGCGGGAGCTGGAGCCAAAAACATTCAGTACTTC
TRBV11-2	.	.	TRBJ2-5	CASSPQANQETQYF	TGTGCCAGCAGCCCACAGGCCAACCAAGAGACCCAGTACTTC
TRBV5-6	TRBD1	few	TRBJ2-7	CASSHPGQTYEQYF	TGTGCCAGCAGCCACCCGGGACAGACCTACGAGCAGTACTTC
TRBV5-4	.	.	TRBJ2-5	CASSLVSGEYETQYF	TGTGCCAGCAGCTTGGTGTCAGGGGAATATGAGACCCAGTACTTC
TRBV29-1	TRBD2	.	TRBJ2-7	CSARTSGRYEQYF	TGCAGCGCCCGGACTAGCGGGAGGTACGAGCAGTACTTC
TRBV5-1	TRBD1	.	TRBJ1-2	CASSSSQGNYGYTF	TGCGCCAGCAGCAGTTCACAGGGGAACTATGGCTACACCTTC
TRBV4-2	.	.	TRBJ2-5	CASSQGVGDQETQYF	TGTGCCAGCAGCCAAGGGGTAGGGGACCAAGAGACCCAGTACTTC
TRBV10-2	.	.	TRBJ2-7	CASSEGRDIFEQYF	TGCGCCAGCAGTGAGGGTAGGGACATCTTCGAGCAGTACTTC
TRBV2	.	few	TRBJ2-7	CASSEAGTYEQYF	TGTGCCAGCAGTGAGGCAGGGACCTACGAGCAGTACTTC
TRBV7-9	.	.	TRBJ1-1	CASRSNSGVSTEAFF	TGTGCCAGCAGGTCCAATTCGGGGGTAAGCACTGAAGCTTTCTTT
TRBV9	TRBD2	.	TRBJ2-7	CASSPLAGGYEQYF	TGTGCCAGCAGCCCCCTAGCGGGAGGGTACGAGCAGTACTTC
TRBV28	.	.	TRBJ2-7	CASSKAKDGTYEQYF	TGTGCCAGTAGTAAGGCTAAGGACGGGACCTACGAGCAGTACTTC
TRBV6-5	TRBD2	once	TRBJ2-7	CASSAKGLAGDEQYF	TGTGCCAGCAGCGCAAAGGGACTAGCGGGAGACGAGCAGTACTTC